This T cell receptor beta chain came from a study of neurological immune-mediated disorders. This clonotype was observed a handful of times. A much larger clone sits a single nucleotide away, making a read error possible. A single record per CDR3 protein comes from TCRdb applying MiXCR to the 5' RACE reads. The table lists around 50,000 distinct CDR3 sequences, around 4% of them singletons. Germline loops: CDR1 WSHSY, CDR2 SAAADI. This CDR3 has 13 amino acids. The chain is built from TRBV10-2 and TRBJ1-3; D gene unclear. The specimen sequenced was PBMCs. This TCR was recovered from a man aged 55 to 70 with multiple sclerosis. DNA of the CDR3: TGCGCCAGCTTGGTAGGGTACGGAAAAACCATATATTTT. This gives the protein CASLVGYGKTIYF.